This TCR beta chain appears in the sequencing data of a study of blood T cell repertoires in COVID-19. Study in general: The cDNA or gDNA used as material had been derived from T cells, B-cell-depleted T cells, or PBMCs.

Germline CDR1 reads SGHVS; CDR2 reads FNYEAQ. V lost 4 bases to trimming and J lost 3 bases; unmatched junction nucleotides: 4. This CDR3 contains 15 residues. Generated by immunoSEQ multiplex PCR, the TCRdb table keeps only in-frame clones and is missing some. The repertoire includes approximately 240,000 clones, about four fifths of them detected once, and about 1.3% sits in the top ten. Participant ages covered roughly 18 to 90 years across 20 to 25 US areas. Cohort placement rested on clinical history that participants reported themselves. The chain combines TRBV7-6 with TRBJ1-4; 8 nucleotides line up with TRBD1. The clonotype was recovered from a woman in her thirties or forties with acute COVID-19. Sequenced input: PBMCs or T cells enriched from blood (not recorded which). The CDR3 sequence is CASSSRGHPNEKLFF. DNA of the CDR3: TGTGCCAGCAGCTCCAGGGGGCACCCTAATGAAAAACTGTTTTTT.